The 22 T cell receptor beta chains below all came from one sample that was sequenced in a study of T-cell reconstitution after alpha-beta-depleted transplantation in children. Unique molecular identifiers were incorporated when the TCRbeta library was constructed. Using its own MiXCR run on the PCR reads, TCRdb lists one record per CDR3 protein. The sample has around 700,000 distinct CDR3 sequences; about an eighth are singletons. The sample consisted of PBMCs, taken before TCRalphabeta/CD19-depleted stem cell transplant. Every receptor here comes from a girl aged 2-10 years with congenital amegakaryocytic thrombocytopenia, due to receive a stem cell transplant.

This clonotype has more than one count but fewer than ten. The rearrangement links TRBV28 to TRBJ2-1, with a tentative D call TRBD2 (6 bases). The V gene's germline CDR1 is MDHEN and CDR2 SYDVKM. The length of the CDR3 is 17 residues. The V gene lost 6 bases and the J gene lost 7 bases, with 25 bases spanning the gap. CDR3 DNA sequence: TGTGCCAGCAGATCCCCCGTGAATGCGGGATTAGGGAATGAGCAGTTCTTC. Protein sequence: CASRSPVNAGLGNEQFF.

This clonotype occurred many times. The rearrangement uses TRBV12-3 or TRBV12-4 and TRBJ2-6; D gene ambiguous. V was clipped by 10 bases and J by 2 bases, with 12 bases between them. CDR3 length equals 14 residues. This CDR3 is CANSFGPGANVLTF. CDR3 nucleotides: TGTGCCAACTCATTTGGTCCTGGGGCCAACGTCCTGACTTTC.

Only a few counts were recorded for this clonotype. This chain connects TRBV12-3 or TRBV12-4 to TRBJ2-3; 11 nucleotides agree with TRBD2. V shed 6 bases, J shed 2 bases, and the junction held 10 bases outside the gene matches. The CDR3 covers 17 residues. The CDR3: CASSLAGGPPHTDTQYF. CDR3 DNA: TGTGCCAGCAGCCTAGCGGGAGGCCCTCCCCACACAGATACGCAGTATTTT.

This clonotype occurred many times. The rearrangement joins TRBV15 to TRBJ1-6; D is possibly TRBD1 (5 bases). This CDR3 contains 19 residues. Trimming removed 0 bases from V and 0 bases from J, with 15 bases in between. The germline V gene encodes CDR1 LNHNV and CDR2 YYDKDF (reference sequence). The CDR3 protein is CATSRDRQGKSSYNSPLHF. In nucleotides, the CDR3 is TGTGCCACCAGCAGAGATCGGCAGGGAAAGAGCTCCTATAATTCACCCCTCCACTTT.

This clonotype turned up a few times. The chain joins TRBV29-1 to TRBJ2-1; 8 nucleotides line up with TRBD1. The CDR3 covers 12 residues. The germline gives CDR1 SQVTM, CDR2 ANQGSEA. V trimming: 6 bases; J trimming: 9 bases; junction bases outside the gene matches: 7. The CDR3 region has the DNA TGCAGCGTCCAGACAGGGGAAATTGAGCAGTTCTTC. It translates to CSVQTGEIEQFF.

This clonotype was counted ten times or more. The J gene is TRBJ2-7, the V gene TRBV4-1, with a possible D match to TRBD2 (5 bases). From germline, CDR1 is MGHRA and CDR2 YSYEKL. CDR3 length: 15 residues. V was cut by 3 bases and J by 3 bases, with 15 bases left in between. The CDR3 DNA reads TGCGCCAGCAGCCACCAACCCAAGGAGGACTACGAGCAGTACTTC. It specifies CASSHQPKEDYEQYF.

This clonotype was detected ten times or more. The chain recombines TRBV29-1 with TRBJ2-4; 15 bases fit TRBD2. Germline CDR1 reads SQVTM; CDR2 reads ANQGSEA. The CDR3 is made up of 14 amino acids. V was pared by 4 bases and J by 9 bases, with 4 bases of the junction left unmatched. This CDR3 is CSVGGLAGGGIQYF. The CDR3 DNA reads as TGCAGCGTTGGGGGACTAGCGGGAGGAGGCATTCAGTACTTC.

This clonotype occurred many times. The V gene is TRBV4-2, the J gene TRBJ2-1; D ambiguous. CDR3 length equals 12 residues. Germline lookup yields CDR1 LGHNA and CDR2 YNFKEQ. V lost 2 bases and J lost 9, with 8 bases in between. The CDR3 nucleotides are TGTGCCAGCAGCCAAAGGAGTAGTGAGCAGTTCTTC. Protein sequence: CASSQRSSEQFF.

The sample holds many counts of this clonotype. The CDR3 sequence: CASSSLVRPSTDTQYF. The CDR3 DNA reads as TGTGCCAGCAGTTCCCTTGTCAGGCCCAGCACAGATACGCAGTATTTT. V and J are TRBV6-2 or TRBV6-3 and TRBJ2-3; D is unclear. Trimming shortened V by 4 bases and J by 0 bases, and 14 bases separated the two germline ends. Germline lookup yields CDR1 MNHEY and CDR2 SVGEGT. The CDR3 totals 16 residues.

This clonotype was seen many times. The chain uses TRBV28 and TRBJ2-5, with 8 bases aligning to TRBD1. With 9 bases clipped from V and 5 bases from J, the junction kept 8 bases outside the gene matches. In germline, CDR1 is MDHEN, CDR2 SYDVKM. The CDR3 extends over 13 amino acids. In DNA form, the CDR3 reads TGTGCCAGTTTGAACAGGGGGAAGGAGACCCAGTACTTC. Residues: CASLNRGKETQYF.

The chain uses TRBV7-9 and TRBJ1-2; no firm D call. Germline CDR1 SEHNR, CDR2 FQNEAQ (reference sequence). CDR3 length: 16 amino acids. Trimming took off 1 base at V and 7 bases at J, with 19 bases between the two ends. The CDR3 DNA reads TGTGCCAGCAGCTTAGAAACCGGGCCCGGGTATGGTGGCTACACCTTC. The encoded protein is CASSLETGPGYGGYTF.

J is TRBJ1-1 and V is TRBV7-9; D ambiguous. The CDR3 is 12 residues long. Germline loops: CDR1 SEHNR, CDR2 FQNEAQ (reference sequence). The ends were cut back, 2 bases at V and 11 bases at J, with 12 bases in the middle. The chain's CDR3 is CASSLITHGAFF. The CDR3 DNA reads as TGTGCCAGCAGCTTAATCACACACGGGGCTTTCTTT.

This clonotype was picked up many times. The J gene is TRBJ2-2, the V gene TRBV20-1; no reliable D call. CDR1 DFQATT and CDR2 SNEGSKA come from the germline V gene (reference sequence). CDR3 length: 13 amino acids. The ends were cut back, 5 bases at V and 2 bases at J, with 9 bases in the middle. CDR3 region: CSAGLSNTGELFF. The DNA of the CDR3 is TGCAGTGCTGGCCTATCTAACACCGGGGAGCTGTTTTTT.

The chain recombines TRBV25-1 with TRBJ1-6; D gene uncertain. Trimming cost V 5 bases and J 12 bases, with 11 bases left between them. Germline V lookup: CDR1 MGHDK, CDR2 SYGVNS. This CDR3 spans 12 amino acids. Written as DNA, the CDR3 is TGTGCCAGCAGTTTAGGCGACTTACCCCTCCACTTT. It is translated as CASSLGDLPLHF. Complete variable domain (other parts from reference TRBV25-1 and TRBJ1-6): EADIYQTPRYLVIGTGKKITLECSQTMGHDKMYWYQQDPGMELHLIHYSYGVNSTEKGDLSSESTVSRIRTEHFPLTLESARPSHTSQYLCASSLGDLPLHFGNGTRLTVT.

This clonotype was seen only a few times. The chain couples TRBV5-1 to TRBJ2-1, with D possibly matching TRBD2 (6 bases). V was pared by 4 bases and J by 2 bases, with 19 bases between. This CDR3 has 17 amino acids. Germline values: CDR1 SGHRS, CDR2 YFSETQ. The CDR3 DNA is TGCGCCAGCAGCCGGGGACTCCCCGCAAAAACCTACAATGAGCAGTTCTTC. Translation gives CASSRGLPAKTYNEQFF.

This clonotype has just a few counts. The chain joins TRBV7-8 to TRBJ2-7; TRBD2 agrees at 9 bases. V was clipped by 1 base and J by 3 bases; unmatched bases: 4. The CDR3 runs to 15 residues. Germline V CDR1 and CDR2: SGHVS, FQNEAQ. The CDR3 bases are TGTGCCAGCAGCTTAGAGGCGACTAGCGGCTACGAGCAGTACTTC. Protein sequence: CASSLEATSGYEQYF.

This clonotype was observed a handful of times. J is TRBJ2-7 and V is TRBV20-1; the D gene is possibly TRBD2 (7 bases). The V gene's germline CDR1 is DFQATT and CDR2 SNEGSKA (reference sequence). CDR3 length: 17 amino acids. V dropped 0 bases and J dropped 2 bases, with 20 bases sitting between them. The CDR3 DNA follows: TGCAGTGCTAGAGATGGGGGGGGCTCCCCATCCCCCTACGAGCAGTACTTC. This sequence encodes CSARDGGGSPSPYEQYF.

The chain recombines TRBV20-1 with TRBJ2-2; the match to TRBD1 covers 7 bases. Germline V gene sequence: CDR1 DFQATT, CDR2 SNEGSKA (reference sequence). V was clipped by 7 bases and J by 4 bases; unmatched bases: 9. The CDR3 has 14 residues. CDR3: CSVFNRGATGELFF. In DNA form, the CDR3 reads TGCAGTGTTTTTAACAGGGGTGCCACCGGGGAGCTGTTTTTT.

This chain links TRBV5-6 with TRBJ1-2; D gene unclear. The CDR3 is made up of 15 amino acids. Germline values: CDR1 SGHDT, CDR2 YYEEEE. Trimming removed 0 bases from V and 6 bases from J, with 15 bases in between. This CDR3 reads CASSLGLHRPDGYTF. CDR3 DNA: TGTGCCAGCAGCTTGGGCCTACATCGCCCCGATGGCTACACCTTC.

This clonotype was counted only a few times. This sequence joins TRBV7-9 and TRBJ2-7, with D hard to call. This CDR3 comprises 13 residues. Trimming removed 2 bases from V and 6 bases from J, with 11 bases in between. Germline V gene lookup returns CDR1 SEHNR and CDR2 FQNEAQ (reference sequence). CDR3 nucleotide sequence: TGTGCCAGCAGCTTATACGGAACCTCCGAGCAGTACTTC. Encoded protein: CASSLYGTSEQYF.

This clonotype was observed many times. The chain is built from TRBV7-9 and TRBJ1-4; D uncertain. Germline V gene lookup returns CDR1 SEHNR and CDR2 FQNEAQ (reference sequence). V gave up 4 bases and J gave up 7 bases, with 7 bases separating them. The CDR3 is 12 amino acids. The CDR3 sequence: CASSSESEKLFF. CDR3 DNA: TGTGCCAGCAGCTCCGAGAGTGAAAAACTGTTTTTT. The full variable domain, with the rest looked up from reference TRBV7-9 and TRBJ1-4, is DTGVSQNPRHKITKRGQNVTFRCDPISEHNRLYWYRQTLGQGPEFLTYFQNEAQLEKSRLLSDRFSAERPKGSFSTLEIQRTEQGDSAMYLCASSSESEKLFFGSGTQLSVL.

This clonotype appeared a few times. The chain uses TRBV5-5 and TRBJ2-1; D may be TRBD1 (5 bases). This CDR3 has 14 residues. V was pared by 1 base and J by 9 bases, with 14 bases between. Germline lookup yields CDR1 SGHKS and CDR2 YYEKEE (reference sequence). The CDR3 DNA reads TGTGCCAGCAGCTTGAGACTCCCAGGGTCTGAGCAGTTCTTC. Protein product: CASSLRLPGSEQFF.